The 25 T cell receptor beta chains below were found in one sample sequenced in a study of T cell repertoires in cytomegalovirus infection. Their specific antigens are unknown. TCRdb itself ran the reads through MiXCR, one entry per CDR3 protein. The sample carries hundreds of thousands of distinct CDR3 sequences, approximately 31% recorded once. The sample here was cultured CD8+ T cells from PBMCs, taken from culture after CMV antigen stimulation. These receptors all come from a human donor in good health (CMV status not recorded). Some clones in this sample may be carry-over from other donors' samples.

This clonotype was found a few times. In DNA form, the CDR3 reads TGTGCCAGCAGCTCTCTGGGACGGCGTACCCGCTTTTTGAACACTGAAGCTTTCTTT. It specifies CASSSLGRRTRFLNTEAFF. The chain has TRBV7-9 and TRBJ1-1; D is possibly TRBD1 (5 bases). Germline loops: CDR1 SEHNR, CDR2 FQNEAQ (reference sequence). CDR3 length: 19 residues. Trimming stripped 4 bases from V and 0 bases from J, with 24 bases between.

The rearrangement links TRBV6-5 to TRBJ2-2; 7 nucleotides match TRBD1. This CDR3 contains 15 residues. V was pared by 10 bases and J by 3 bases, with 11 bases of the junction left unmatched. Looked up from germline, CDR1 is MNHEY and CDR2 is SVGAGI. DNA of the CDR3: TGTGCCACCGGATTGACGACAGGGTACACCGGGGAGCTGTTTTTT. This translates into CATGLTTGYTGELFF.

This chain uses TRBV6-4 with TRBJ2-3; TRBD2 matches 10 bases. The CDR3 spans 18 residues. The trim removed 4 bases at V and 2 bases at J, leaving 12 bases unmatched. Germline CDR1 MRHNA, CDR2 SNTAGT. CDR3 sequence (DNA): TGTGCCAGCAGTGCCGGGACCTATCTAGCGGGGGTCACAGATACGCAGTATTTT. Amino acid sequence: CASSAGTYLAGVTDTQYF.

This clonotype was seen a few times. The J gene is TRBJ1-2, the V gene TRBV28; D not resolved. CDR3 length equals 12 residues. Trimming took 6 bases from V and 8 from J, leaving 13 bases between them. Germline V gives CDR1 MDHEN, CDR2 SYDVKM. CDR3 nucleotides: TGTGCCAGCAGCCTGGACCAGGACGGCTACACCTTC. Translating it yields CASSLDQDGYTF.

The genes are TRBV19 and TRBJ2-1; 8 bases are shared with TRBD2. V trimming: 5 bases; J trimming: 3 bases; junction bases outside the gene matches: 9. Germline CDR1 reads LNHDA; CDR2 reads SQIVND (reference sequence). The CDR3 runs 16 residues. CDR3 protein: CASSVLAGDIYNEQFF. CDR3 nucleotide sequence: TGTGCCAGTAGTGTCCTAGCGGGCGACATCTACAATGAGCAGTTCTTC.

The sample holds many counts of this clonotype. The junction shows a germline mismatch at one end, possibly a read error. This rearrangement joins TRBV7-9 to TRBJ2-1, with D possibly TRBD2 on 7 matching bases. CDR3 length: 14 amino acids. Germline assignment: CDR1 SEHNR and CDR2 FQNEAQ (reference sequence). The CDR3 protein is CASSLALKGGGATF. The CDR3 DNA is TGTGCCAGCAGCTTAGCGCTGAAGGGAGGGGGGGCCACCTTC.

This clonotype was seen a handful of times. The chain carries TRBV10-3 and TRBJ2-7; no reliable D call. CDR1 ENHRY and CDR2 SYGVKD come from the germline V gene. Trimming took 3 bases from V and 3 from J, leaving 12 bases between them. The CDR3 sequence is 14 residues long. The CDR3 sequence is CAISDETRRYEQYF. CDR3 nucleotide sequence: TGTGCCATCAGTGACGAGACAAGACGCTACGAGCAGTACTTC.

The chain has TRBV27 and TRBJ1-5; D unclear. With 8 bases removed from V and 0 bases from J, the gap between germline ends came to 14 bases. The CDR3 has 15 residues. Germline CDR1 and CDR2: MNHEY and SMNVEV (reference sequence). CDR3 in DNA: TGTGCCAGCTCGCCATACCGGTATAGCAATCAGCCCCAGCATTTT. It is translated as CASSPYRYSNQPQHF.

In its sample, this clonotype was seen many times. The CDR3 DNA reads as TGTGCCAGCAGCCCTCCGGGGTATGAGACCCAGTACTTC. This encodes CASSPPGYETQYF. J is TRBJ2-5 and V is TRBV28; D might be TRBD2 (5 bases). Germline assignment: CDR1 MDHEN and CDR2 SYDVKM. This CDR3 is built from 13 residues. The germline V and J ends were trimmed by 6 bases and 5 bases, with 13 bases remaining between them.

CDR3 residues: CASSSVAGDYNEQFF. As DNA, the CDR3 is TGTGCCAGCAGTTCCGTGGCGGGGGATTACAATGAGCAGTTCTTC. V gene TRBV6-6 combines with J gene TRBJ2-1, with TRBD2 matching over 7 bases. CDR1 MNHNY and CDR2 SVGAGI come from the germline V gene (reference sequence). Trimming at V came to 4 bases and at J to 4 bases, leaving 7 bases not matched to a gene. CDR3 length: 15 residues.

The gene calls are TRBV12-3 or TRBV12-4 and TRBJ2-7, with D tentatively TRBD1 (6 bases). The CDR3 runs 15 residues. Trimming removed 4 bases at V and 5 bases at J, with 18 bases between. The CDR3 coding sequence is TGTGCCAGCAGTTCTCCTCGGACAGAGCAGAACGAGCAGTACTTC. This translates into CASSSPRTEQNEQYF.

V and J are TRBV27 and TRBJ1-2; no definite D call. Germline assignment: CDR1 MNHEY and CDR2 SMNVEV (reference sequence). The CDR3 runs 15 residues. Trimming cost V 5 bases and J 5 bases, with 18 bases left between them. The CDR3 sequence: CASSIGDGSVYGYTF. The DNA of the CDR3 is TGTGCCAGCAGTATCGGGGATGGGAGTGTGTATGGCTACACCTTC.

This clonotype was counted between two and nine times. This CDR3 reads CASSDRQGLAGELFF. The CDR3 DNA reads TGTGCCAGCAGTGACCGACAGGGGTTAGCCGGGGAGCTGTTTTTT. V usage is TRBV28 and J usage is TRBJ2-2; TRBD1 agrees at 8 bases. In germline, CDR1 is MDHEN, CDR2 SYDVKM. The CDR3 totals 15 residues. V trimming: 5 bases; J trimming: 6 bases; junction bases outside the gene matches: 8.

The chain combines TRBV7-9 with TRBJ2-7; D gene unclear. The length of the CDR3 is 12 residues. The V gene lost 4 bases and the J gene lost 6 bases, with 10 bases spanning the gap. Looked up from germline, CDR1 is SEHNR and CDR2 is FQNEAQ (reference sequence). The CDR3 spells CASSSEMVEQYF. CDR3 coding DNA: TGTGCCAGCAGCTCAGAGATGGTCGAGCAGTACTTC. Full variable domain (rest looked up from reference TRBV7-9 and TRBJ2-7): DTGVSQNPRHKITKRGQNVTFRCDPISEHNRLYWYRQTLGQGPEFLTYFQNEAQLEKSRLLSDRFSAERPKGSFSTLEIQRTEQGDSAMYLCASSSEMVEQYFGPGTRLTVT.

This clonotype was counted between two and nine times. The chain combines TRBV7-6 with TRBJ2-2; 9 nucleotides line up with TRBD1. The CDR3 extends over 17 amino acids. Germline CDR1 and CDR2: SGHVS and FNYEAQ. V was pared by 5 bases and J by 3 bases, with 10 bases of the junction left unmatched. The CDR3 coding sequence is TGTGCCAGCAGCGCCACAGGGGGCGCCTCGGACACCGGGGAGCTGTTTTTT. Its protein is CASSATGGASDTGELFF.

This rearrangement joins TRBV24-1 to TRBJ2-1, with 10 bases aligning to TRBD2. Germline-derived CDR1 and CDR2 are KGHDR and SFDVKD. J was trimmed by 7 bases and V by 5 bases; bases with no gene match: 4. This CDR3 is 14 amino acids long. The CDR3 spells CATSASGGANEQFF. DNA for the CDR3: TGTGCCACCAGTGCCAGCGGGGGGGCGAATGAGCAGTTCTTC.

A remark on this clonotype: This could be a read error, since a much larger clone is one nucleotide away. V is TRBV7-6 and J is TRBJ2-1; D unclear. Trimming pared 4 bases from V and 0 bases from J, leaving 10 bases between. The CDR3 is 15 residues long. CDR1 SGHVS and CDR2 FNYEAQ come from the germline V gene. CDR3: CASSSHYFSYNEQFF. DNA for the CDR3: TGTGCCAGCAGCTCGCACTATTTCTCCTACAATGAGCAGTTCTTC.

This sequence joins TRBV5-5 and TRBJ1-1; no reliable D call. Per germline, CDR1 SGHKS and CDR2 YYEKEE (reference sequence). The CDR3 is 13 amino acids. V lost 6 bases and J 5 bases, leaving 14 bases between the germline ends. Here the CDR3 DNA reads TGTGCCAGCATCAAAAACTTGGGGACTGAAGCTTTCTTT. This sequence encodes CASIKNLGTEAFF.

The genes are TRBV12-3 or TRBV12-4 and TRBJ2-1; TRBD2 is a possible D gene (5 bases). Trimming removed 7 bases from V and 7 bases from J, with 11 bases in between. This CDR3 has 12 residues. The CDR3 region is CASTWTENEQFF. The CDR3 nucleotides read TGTGCCAGCACCTGGACTGAGAATGAGCAGTTCTTC.

This clonotype was counted a few times. CDR3 nucleotides: TGTGCCAGCAGTTTAGGGACAGCGATAAACATTCAGTACTTC. Residues: CASSLGTAINIQYF. V is TRBV12-3 or TRBV12-4 and J is TRBJ2-4; maybe TRBD1 (6 bases). The CDR3 extends over 14 amino acids. Trimming stripped 1 base from V and 6 bases from J, with 10 bases between.

V gene TRBV19 combines with J gene TRBJ1-2; D not certain. Germline V gene lookup returns CDR1 LNHDA and CDR2 SQIVND (reference sequence). With 4 bases removed from V and 4 bases from J, the gap between germline ends came to 13 bases. The CDR3 consists of 14 residues. The CDR3 region is CASSTPANSYGYTF. In DNA form, the CDR3 reads TGTGCCAGTAGTACCCCCGCGAACAGCTATGGCTACACCTTC.

The chain recombines TRBV6-1 with TRBJ2-3, with D possibly TRBD1 on 5 matching bases. There are 14 residues in the CDR3. Germline V gene sequence: CDR1 MNHNS, CDR2 SASEGT. V was shortened by 4 bases and J by 1 base, with 9 bases between the two germline ends. CDR3 sequence (DNA): TGTGCCAGCAGTGGAACGACAGGCACAGATACGCAGTATTTT. This codes for CASSGTTGTDTQYF.

This clonotype was detected ten times or more. The rearrangement links TRBV7-2 to TRBJ2-3; 12 nucleotides align to TRBD2. The J segment lost 4 bases and the V segment lost 3 bases, leaving 2 bases of the junction unmatched. Germline V gene data show CDR1 as SGHTA and CDR2 as FQGNSA. The CDR3 spans 15 residues. CDR3 sequence reads: CASSFLAGGPDTQYF. The CDR3 nucleotides read TGTGCCAGCAGCTTTCTAGCGGGGGGGCCAGATACGCAGTATTTT.

The gene calls are TRBV11-1 and TRBJ2-7; 12 bases are a match to TRBD1. Germline lookup yields CDR1 SGHAT and CDR2 FQDESV (reference sequence). The trim removed 5 bases at V and 4 bases at J, leaving 6 bases unmatched. The CDR3 consists of 15 residues. The CDR3 spells CASSRGTGGRYEQYV. The CDR3 DNA reads TGTGCCAGCAGCCGCGGGACAGGGGGCAGGTACGAGCAGTACGTC.

This chain uses TRBV27 with TRBJ2-7; tentative D call: TRBD1 (5 bases). Looked up from germline, CDR1 is MNHEY and CDR2 is SMNVEV (reference sequence). Trimming pared 6 bases from V and 1 base from J, leaving 10 bases between. This CDR3 region has 13 residues. The CDR3 bases are TGTGCCAGCAGCCCGGACAATTCCTACGAGCAGTACGTC. Translated: CASSPDNSYEQYV.